These 14 T cell receptor beta chains were sequenced from one sample in a study of OX40 agonist ivuxolimab in advanced cancers. Libraries were prepared by immunoSEQ multiplex PCR; TCRdb keeps only in-frame clonotypes and omits some of them. The sample holds around 83,000 clones, about 89% seen once. The sample in question was CD4+ or CD8+ T cells sorted from blood, obtained in a trial of the OX40 agonist ivuxolimab. The receptors here all came from an adult with an advanced solid tumor such as melanoma, head and neck, liver or kidney cancer.

The genes are TRBV29-1 and TRBJ1-4; maybe TRBD1 (5 bases). Germline V gene sequence: CDR1 SQVTM, CDR2 ANQGSEA. With 4 bases removed from V and 8 bases from J, the gap between germline ends came to 14 bases. CDR3 length: 13 amino acids. The CDR3 DNA follows: TGCAGCGTTGCCGGGACGCTGGGCGAAAAACTGTTTTTT. Protein: CSVAGTLGEKLFF.

The genes are TRBV5-8 and TRBJ2-2, with no clear D. Germline CDR1 and CDR2: SGHTS and YDEGEE. V was cut by 1 base and J by 8 bases, with 9 bases left in between. The CDR3 totals 13 residues. The CDR3 loop reads CASSLFRNGELFF. In DNA, the CDR3 is TGTGCCAGCAGCTTGTTCAGGAATGGGGAGCTGTTTTTT.

The chain is built from TRBV5-6 and TRBJ2-7; the D gene is possibly TRBD1 (5 bases). With 2 bases removed from V and 6 bases from J, the gap between germline ends came to 9 bases. The germline gives CDR1 SGHDT, CDR2 YYEEEE. This CDR3 contains 12 residues. The CDR3 nucleotides are TGTGCCAGCAGCTTTAAAGGGGTCGAGCAGTACTTC. Translating it yields CASSFKGVEQYF. Combining the CDR3 with reference TRBV5-6 and TRBJ2-7 gives the whole variable domain DAGVTQSPTHLIKTRGQQVTLRCSPKSGHDTVSWYQQALGQGPQFIFQYYEEEERQRGNFPDRFSGHQFPNYSSELNVNALLLGDSALYLCASSFKGVEQYFGPGTRLTVT.

The chain combines TRBV7-2 with TRBJ2-7; unclear D gene. Trimming shortened V by 3 bases and J by 0 bases, and 9 bases separated the two germline ends. Germline lookup yields CDR1 SGHTA and CDR2 FQGNSA. This CDR3 contains 14 residues. CDR3 region: CASSFFGNSYEQYF. DNA of the CDR3: TGTGCCAGCAGCTTTTTCGGCAACTCCTACGAGCAGTACTTC.

A few counts support this clone. V and J are TRBV28 and TRBJ1-5, with 9 positions matching TRBD1. The trim removed 5 bases at V and 7 bases at J, leaving 15 bases unmatched. The CDR3 extends over 17 amino acids. Germline CDR1 reads MDHEN; CDR2 reads SYDVKM. The CDR3 DNA reads TGTGCCAGCAGTCCACTACTCTCGACAGGGGGATCCCAGCCCCAGCATTTT. Amino acids: CASSPLLSTGGSQPQHF.

The chain carries TRBV7-6 and TRBJ2-2; tentatively, D is TRBD1 or TRBD2 (5 bases each). This CDR3 spans 14 amino acids. V lost 2 bases and J 7 bases, leaving 11 bases between the germline ends. Germline values: CDR1 SGHVS, CDR2 FNYEAQ. DNA for the CDR3: TGTGCCAGCAGCTTACAGGGAGTTAACGGGGAGCTGTTTTTT. Residues: CASSLQGVNGELFF. The complete variable domain, with remaining parts taken from reference TRBV7-6 and TRBJ2-2, reads GAGVSQSPRYKVTKRGQDVALRCDPISGHVSLYWYRQALGQGPEFLTYFNYEAQQDKSGLPNDRFSAERPEGSISTLTIQRTEQRDSAMYRCASSLQGVNGELFFGEGSRLTVL.

V is TRBV4-1 and J is TRBJ2-4; 7 bases align to TRBD2. The CDR3 sequence is 17 residues long. Germline V gene data show CDR1 as MGHRA and CDR2 as YSYEKL. Unmatched junction bases numbered 12, after V lost 6 bases and J lost 1 base. The CDR3 region has the DNA TGCGCCAGCAGTCCCTCTTGGGGGGAGGGGGCCAAAAACATTCAGTACTTC. Translated, it gives CASSPSWGEGAKNIQYF.

The V gene is TRBV15, the J gene TRBJ2-1; 11 bases line up with TRBD2. The trim removed 2 bases at V and 9 bases at J, leaving 15 bases unmatched. CDR1 is LNHNV and CDR2 is YYDKDF in the germline V gene (reference sequence). The CDR3 contains 18 residues. The CDR3: CATSRPRGGLAGGSEQFF. The CDR3 DNA follows: TGTGCCACCAGCAGACCGCGGGGGGGGTTAGCGGGAGGGAGTGAGCAGTTCTTC.

The gene calls are TRBV7-2 and TRBJ2-1, with D tentatively TRBD2 (6 bases). Trimming cost V 3 bases and J 1 base, with 19 bases left between them. CDR3 length: 18 residues. Germline assignment: CDR1 SGHTA and CDR2 FQGNSA. The CDR3 DNA is TGTGCCAGCAGCTTGCATGGGATCGGAGGGAGTTCCTACAATGAGCAGTTCTTC. Amino acids: CASSLHGIGGSSYNEQFF.

The genes are TRBV9 and TRBJ2-7, with D possibly TRBD2 on 6 matching bases. V lost 0 bases to trimming and J lost 0 bases, with 13 bases between them. This CDR3 region has 16 residues. Per the germline V gene, CDR1 is SGDLS and CDR2 is YYNGEE. The CDR3 loop reads CASSVEGGESSYEQYF. The CDR3 DNA reads as TGTGCCAGCAGCGTAGAAGGCGGGGAAAGCTCCTACGAGCAGTACTTC.

V usage is TRBV19 and J usage is TRBJ2-1; 14 bases align to TRBD2. The CDR3 extends over 16 amino acids. Trimming at V came to 5 bases and at J to 8 bases, leaving 8 bases not matched to a gene. CDR1 LNHDA and CDR2 SQIVND come from the germline V gene (reference sequence). The CDR3 is CASSQGTSGSRYEQFF. The CDR3, as DNA: TGTGCCAGTAGTCAGGGGACTAGCGGGAGTAGGTATGAGCAGTTCTTC. The full variable domain, rest sourced from reference TRBV19 and TRBJ2-1, is DGGITQSPKYLFRKEGQNVTLSCEQNLNHDAMYWYRQDPGQGLRLIYYSQIVNDFQKGDIAEGYSVSREKKESFPLTVTSAQKNPTAFYLCASSQGTSGSRYEQFFGPGTRLTVL.

This clone was detected only once. This chain connects TRBV18 to TRBJ2-7, with 10 bases aligning to TRBD1. Germline CDR1 KGHSH, CDR2 LQKENI. The CDR3 spans 16 residues. Losses at the gene ends were 3 bases for V and 6 bases for J; bases not matched to a gene: 11. The CDR3 region is CASSPPGQGISSEQYF. The CDR3 nucleotides read TGTGCCAGCTCACCCCCGGGACAGGGGATATCTAGCGAGCAGTACTTC.

The chain carries TRBV27 and TRBJ1-4, with a possible D match to TRBD1 (6 bases). Germline loops: CDR1 MNHEY, CDR2 SMNVEV (reference sequence). CDR3 length equals 16 residues. V shed 0 bases and J shed 10 bases, with 18 bases lying between them. CDR3 region: CASSLSLRSQGGKLFF. DNA for the CDR3: TGTGCCAGCAGTTTATCCCTACGGTCACAGGGAGGAAAACTGTTTTTT.

This rearrangement joins TRBV10-3 to TRBJ2-5; 7 positions agree with TRBD2. The germline V gene has CDR1 ENHRY and CDR2 SYGVKD. This CDR3 has 13 residues. With V trimmed by 4 bases and J by 5 bases, 4 bases remained unmatched. The CDR3 bases are TGTGCCATCAGTGTAGGCGGGAGCGAGACCCAGTACTTC. It yields the protein CAISVGGSETQYF.